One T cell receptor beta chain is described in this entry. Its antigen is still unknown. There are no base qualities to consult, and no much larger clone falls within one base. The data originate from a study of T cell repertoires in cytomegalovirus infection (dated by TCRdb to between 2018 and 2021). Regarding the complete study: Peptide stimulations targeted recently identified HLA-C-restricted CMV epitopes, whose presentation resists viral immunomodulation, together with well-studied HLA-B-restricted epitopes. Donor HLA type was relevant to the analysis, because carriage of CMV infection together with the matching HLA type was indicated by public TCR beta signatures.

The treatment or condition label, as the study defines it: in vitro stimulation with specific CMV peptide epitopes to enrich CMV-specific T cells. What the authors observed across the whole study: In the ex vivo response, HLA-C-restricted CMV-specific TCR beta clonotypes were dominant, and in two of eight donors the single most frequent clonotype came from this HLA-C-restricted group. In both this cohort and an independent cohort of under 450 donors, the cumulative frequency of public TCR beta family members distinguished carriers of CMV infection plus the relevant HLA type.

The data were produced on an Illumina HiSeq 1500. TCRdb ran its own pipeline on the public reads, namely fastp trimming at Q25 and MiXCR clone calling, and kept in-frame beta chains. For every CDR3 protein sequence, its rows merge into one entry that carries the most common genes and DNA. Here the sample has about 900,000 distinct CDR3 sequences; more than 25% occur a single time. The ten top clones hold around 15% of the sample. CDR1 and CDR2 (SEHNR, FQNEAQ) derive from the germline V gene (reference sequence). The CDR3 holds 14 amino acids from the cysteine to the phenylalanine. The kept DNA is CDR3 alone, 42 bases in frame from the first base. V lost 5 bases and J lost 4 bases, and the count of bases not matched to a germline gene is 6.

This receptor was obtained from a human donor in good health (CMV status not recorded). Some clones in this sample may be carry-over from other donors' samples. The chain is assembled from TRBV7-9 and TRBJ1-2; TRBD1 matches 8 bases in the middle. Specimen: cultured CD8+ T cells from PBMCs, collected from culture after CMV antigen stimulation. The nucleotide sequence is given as TGTGCCAGCAGCAGCCGGACAGGGTTCTATGGCTACACCTTC. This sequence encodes CASSSRTGFYGYTF.